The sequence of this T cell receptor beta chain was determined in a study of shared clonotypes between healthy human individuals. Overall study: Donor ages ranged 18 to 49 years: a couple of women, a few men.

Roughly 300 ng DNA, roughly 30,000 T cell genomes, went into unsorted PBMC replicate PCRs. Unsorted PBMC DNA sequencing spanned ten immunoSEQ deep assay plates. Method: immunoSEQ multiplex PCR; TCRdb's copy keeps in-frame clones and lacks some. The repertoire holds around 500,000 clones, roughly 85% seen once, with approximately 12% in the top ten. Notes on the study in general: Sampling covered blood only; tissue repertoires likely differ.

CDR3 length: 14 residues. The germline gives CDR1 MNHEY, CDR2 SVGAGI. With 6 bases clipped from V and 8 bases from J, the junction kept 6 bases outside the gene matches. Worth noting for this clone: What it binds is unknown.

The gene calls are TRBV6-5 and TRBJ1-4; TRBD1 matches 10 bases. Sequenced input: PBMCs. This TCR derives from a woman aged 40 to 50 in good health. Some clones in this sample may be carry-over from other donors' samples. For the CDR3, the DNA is TGTGCCAGCAGCCGACAGGGGGCAAGGGAAAAACTGTTTTTT. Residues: CASSRQGAREKLFF.